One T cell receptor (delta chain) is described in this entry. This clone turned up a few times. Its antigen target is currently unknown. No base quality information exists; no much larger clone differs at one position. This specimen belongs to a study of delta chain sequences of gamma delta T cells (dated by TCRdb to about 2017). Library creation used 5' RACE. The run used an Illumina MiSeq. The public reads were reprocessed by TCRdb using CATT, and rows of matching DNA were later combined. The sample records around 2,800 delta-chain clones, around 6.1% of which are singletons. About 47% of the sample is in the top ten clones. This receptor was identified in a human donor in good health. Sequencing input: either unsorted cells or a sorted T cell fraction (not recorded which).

CDR3 loop: CACDILGDTNWDTRQMFF. The DNA sequence follows: TGTGCCTGTGACATACTGGGGGATACTAACTGGGACACCCGACAGATGTTTTTC. The V and J genes are TRDV2 and TRDJ3; TRDD3 matches 12 bases in the middle. CDR1 and CDR2 are drawn from the germline V gene: GEAIGNYY, EKD. Trimming leaves V shorter by 2 bases and J shorter by 3 bases, with the junction holding 4 bases beyond the gene matches. The cysteine opens and the phenylalanine closes a CDR3 of 18 amino acids. Only the CDR3 DNA is retained, 54 bases long and in frame from the first base.